This T cell receptor (beta chain) stems from a study of Siglec-9 on CD8 T cells in melanoma. Overall study findings and caveats: An effector memory CD8+ subset marked by Siglec-9 reportedly appeared to gather in melanoma.

Turning to this clone: Its antigen is still unknown.

This table comes from immunoSEQ multiplex PCR, and its TCRdb copy is limited to in-frame clones, with some not included. The sample shows about 30,000 clones, 75% to 90% of them seen only once. The CDR3 covers 14 residues. Germline values: CDR1 SNHLY, CDR2 FYNNEI. With 4 bases removed from V and 4 bases from J, the gap between germline ends came to 14 bases. The V call is TRBV2, the J call TRBJ2-7, with a tentative D call TRBD1 (5 bases). Sequencing used Siglec-9- CD8+ T cells sorted from blood. This TCR was recovered from a human donor in good health. The CDR3 protein is CASSGRVPQYEQYF. CDR3 DNA: TGTGCCAGCAGTGGCAGGGTCCCCCAGTACGAGCAGTACTTC.